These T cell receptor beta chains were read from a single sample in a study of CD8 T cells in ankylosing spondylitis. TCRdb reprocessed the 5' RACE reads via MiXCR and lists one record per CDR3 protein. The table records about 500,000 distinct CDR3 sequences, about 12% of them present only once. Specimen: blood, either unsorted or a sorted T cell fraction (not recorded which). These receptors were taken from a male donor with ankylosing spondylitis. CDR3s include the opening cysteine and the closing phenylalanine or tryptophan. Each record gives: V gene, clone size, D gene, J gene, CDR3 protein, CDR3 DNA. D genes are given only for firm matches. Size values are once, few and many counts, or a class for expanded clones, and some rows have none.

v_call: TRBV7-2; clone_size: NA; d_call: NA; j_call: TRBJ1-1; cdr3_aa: CASSLETGAEAFF; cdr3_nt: TGTGCCAGCAGCTTAGAAACCGGGGCTGAAGCTTTCTTT
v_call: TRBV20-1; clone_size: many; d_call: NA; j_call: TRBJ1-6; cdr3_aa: CSAFGTPGNSPLHF; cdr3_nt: TGCAGTGCGTTCGGGACACCCGGGAATTCACCCCTCCACTTT
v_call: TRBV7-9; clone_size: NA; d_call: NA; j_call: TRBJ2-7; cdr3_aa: CASTVGTSVYEQYF; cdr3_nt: TGTGCCAGCACCGTAGGGACTTCGGTATACGAGCAGTACTTC
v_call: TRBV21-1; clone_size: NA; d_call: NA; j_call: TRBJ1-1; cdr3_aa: CASSKRTDYMNTEAFF; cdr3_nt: TGTGCCAGCAGCAAACGTACCGACTACATGAACACTGAAGCTTTCTTT
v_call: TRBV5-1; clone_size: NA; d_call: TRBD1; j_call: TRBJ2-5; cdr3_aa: CASSLLDRSETQYF; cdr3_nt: TGCGCCAGCAGCTTGTTGGACAGGTCAGAGACCCAGTACTTC
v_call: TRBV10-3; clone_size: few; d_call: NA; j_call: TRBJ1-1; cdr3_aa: CAISSIGGNTEAFF; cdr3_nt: TGTGCCATCAGTTCTATAGGGGGGAACACTGAAGCTTTCTTT
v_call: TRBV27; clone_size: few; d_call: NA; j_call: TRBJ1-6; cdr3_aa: CASSFGGNNSPLHF; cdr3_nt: TGTGCCAGCAGTTTTGGCGGTAATAATTCACCCCTCCACTTT
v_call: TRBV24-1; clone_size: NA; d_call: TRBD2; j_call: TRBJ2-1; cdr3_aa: CATSDKLAGLYNEQFF; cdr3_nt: TGTGCCACCAGTGACAAACTAGCGGGGTTGTACAATGAGCAGTTCTTC
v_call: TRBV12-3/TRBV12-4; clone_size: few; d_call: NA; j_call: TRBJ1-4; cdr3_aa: CASSLWANEKLFF; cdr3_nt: TGTGCCAGCAGTTTGTGGGCGAATGAAAAACTGTTTTTT
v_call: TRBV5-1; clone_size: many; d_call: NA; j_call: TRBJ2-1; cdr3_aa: CASSPPNEQFF; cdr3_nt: TGCGCCAGCAGCCCCCCCAATGAGCAGTTCTTC
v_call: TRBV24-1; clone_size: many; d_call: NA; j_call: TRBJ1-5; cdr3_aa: CATSDRAQPQHF; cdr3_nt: TGTGCCACCAGTGATAGGGCACAGCCCCAGCATTTT
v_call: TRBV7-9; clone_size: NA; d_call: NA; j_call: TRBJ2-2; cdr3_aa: CASSFYEKLVTGELFF; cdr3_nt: TGTGCCAGCAGCTTTTATGAGAAATTGGTCACCGGGGAGCTGTTTTTT
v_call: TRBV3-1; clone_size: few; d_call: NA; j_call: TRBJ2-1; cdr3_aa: CASSPYRDLSYNEQFF; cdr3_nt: TGTGCCAGCAGCCCATACAGGGACTTATCCTACAATGAGCAGTTCTTC
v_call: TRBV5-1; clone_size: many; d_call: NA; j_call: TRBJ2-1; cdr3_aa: CASSSTYNEQFF; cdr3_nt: TGCGCCAGCAGCTCTACCTACAATGAGCAGTTCTTC